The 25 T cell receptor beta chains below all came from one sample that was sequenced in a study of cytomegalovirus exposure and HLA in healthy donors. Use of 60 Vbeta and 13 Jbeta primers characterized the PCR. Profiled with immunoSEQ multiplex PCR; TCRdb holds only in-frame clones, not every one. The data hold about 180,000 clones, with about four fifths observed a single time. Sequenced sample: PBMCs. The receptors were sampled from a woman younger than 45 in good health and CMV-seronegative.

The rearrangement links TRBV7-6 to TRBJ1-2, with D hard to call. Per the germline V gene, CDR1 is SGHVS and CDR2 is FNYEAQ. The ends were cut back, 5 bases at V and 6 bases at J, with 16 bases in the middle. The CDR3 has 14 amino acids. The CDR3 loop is CASSPLSYSDGYTF. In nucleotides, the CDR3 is TGTGCCAGCAGCCCACTTAGCTATTCGGATGGCTACACCTTC.

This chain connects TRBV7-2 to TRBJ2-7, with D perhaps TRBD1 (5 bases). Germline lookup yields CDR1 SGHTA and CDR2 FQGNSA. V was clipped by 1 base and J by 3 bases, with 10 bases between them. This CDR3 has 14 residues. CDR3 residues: CASSLGYRNYEQYF. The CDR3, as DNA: TGTGCCAGCAGCTTAGGGTACAGGAACTACGAGCAGTACTTC.

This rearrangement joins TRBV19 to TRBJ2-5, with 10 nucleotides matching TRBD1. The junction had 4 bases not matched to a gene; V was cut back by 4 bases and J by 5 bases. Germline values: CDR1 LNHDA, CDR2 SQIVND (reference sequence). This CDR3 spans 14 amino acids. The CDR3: CASSTTGGQETQYF. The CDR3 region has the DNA TGTGCCAGTAGTACGACAGGGGGCCAGGAGACCCAGTACTTC.

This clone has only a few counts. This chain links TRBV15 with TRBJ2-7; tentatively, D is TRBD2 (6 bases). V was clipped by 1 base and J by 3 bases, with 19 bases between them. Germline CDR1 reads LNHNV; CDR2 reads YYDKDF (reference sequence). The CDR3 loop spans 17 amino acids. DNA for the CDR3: TGTGCCACCAGCAGAGCCGGGGGTAGAAGCAGCCGCTACGAGCAGTACTTC. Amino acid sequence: CATSRAGGRSSRYEQYF.

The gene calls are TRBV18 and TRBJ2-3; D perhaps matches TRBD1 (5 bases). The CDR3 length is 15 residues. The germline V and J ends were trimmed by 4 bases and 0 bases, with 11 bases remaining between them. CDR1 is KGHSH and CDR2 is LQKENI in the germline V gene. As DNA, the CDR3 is TGTGCCAGCTCACTAAGACAGTCTAGCACAGATACGCAGTATTTT. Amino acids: CASSLRQSSTDTQYF. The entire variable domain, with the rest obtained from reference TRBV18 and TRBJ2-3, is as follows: NAGVMQNPRHLVRRRGQEARLRCSPMKGHSHVYWYRQLPEEGLKFMVYLQKENIIDESGMPKERFSAEFPKEGPSILRIQQVVRGDSAAYFCASSLRQSSTDTQYFGPGTRLTVL.

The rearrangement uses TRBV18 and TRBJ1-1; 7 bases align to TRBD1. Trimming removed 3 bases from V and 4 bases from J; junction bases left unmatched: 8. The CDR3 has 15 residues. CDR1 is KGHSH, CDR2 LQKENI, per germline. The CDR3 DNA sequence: TGTGCCAGCTCACCGGGGACAGCCGGGGCCACTGAAGCTTTCTTT. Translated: CASSPGTAGATEAFF.

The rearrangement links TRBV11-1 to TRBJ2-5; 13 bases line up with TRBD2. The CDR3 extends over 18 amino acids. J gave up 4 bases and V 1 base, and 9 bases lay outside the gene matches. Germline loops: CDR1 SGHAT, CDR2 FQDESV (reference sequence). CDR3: CASSLGTSGGAAGETQYF. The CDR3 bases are TGTGCCAGCAGCTTAGGAACTAGCGGGGGGGCAGCTGGAGAGACCCAGTACTTC. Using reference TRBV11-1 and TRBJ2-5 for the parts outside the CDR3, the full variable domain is EAEVAQSPRYKITEKSQAVAFWCDPISGHATLYWYRQILGQGPELLVQFQDESVVDDSQLPKDRFSAERLKGVDSTLKIQPAELGDSAMYLCASSLGTSGGAAGETQYFGPGTRLLVL.

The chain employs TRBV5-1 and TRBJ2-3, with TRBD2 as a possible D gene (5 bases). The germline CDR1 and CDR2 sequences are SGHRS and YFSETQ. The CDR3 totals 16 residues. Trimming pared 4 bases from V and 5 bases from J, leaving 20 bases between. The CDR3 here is CASSRGSPPPQDTQYF. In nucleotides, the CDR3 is TGCGCCAGCAGCCGGGGAAGTCCACCACCACAAGATACGCAGTATTTT.

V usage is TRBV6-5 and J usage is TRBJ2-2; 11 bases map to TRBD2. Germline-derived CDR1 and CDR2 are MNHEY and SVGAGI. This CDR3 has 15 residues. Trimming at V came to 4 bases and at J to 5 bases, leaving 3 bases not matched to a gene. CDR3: CASSLLAGDTGELFF. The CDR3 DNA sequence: TGTGCCAGCAGTTTACTAGCGGGGGATACCGGGGAGCTGTTTTTT.

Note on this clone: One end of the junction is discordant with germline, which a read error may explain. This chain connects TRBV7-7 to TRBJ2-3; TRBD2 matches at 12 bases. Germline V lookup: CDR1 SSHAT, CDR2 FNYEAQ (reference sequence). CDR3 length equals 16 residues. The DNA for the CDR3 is TGTGCTAGCAGTTCCTCTAGCGGGGGGGGAACAGATACGCAGTATTTT. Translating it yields CASSSSSGGGTDTQYF.

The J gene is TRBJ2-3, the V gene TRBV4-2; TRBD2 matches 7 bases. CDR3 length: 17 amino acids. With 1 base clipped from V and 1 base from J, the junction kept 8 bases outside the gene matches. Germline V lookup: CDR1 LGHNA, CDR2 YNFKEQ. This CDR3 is CASSQAASGRGTDTQYF. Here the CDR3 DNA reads TGTGCCAGCAGCCAAGCGGCTAGCGGACGGGGCACAGATACGCAGTATTTT.

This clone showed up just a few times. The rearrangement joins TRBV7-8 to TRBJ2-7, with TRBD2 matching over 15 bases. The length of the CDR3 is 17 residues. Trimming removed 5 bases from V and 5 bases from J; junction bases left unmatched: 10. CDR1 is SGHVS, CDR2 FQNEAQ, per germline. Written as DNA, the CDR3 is TGTGCCAGCAGCCCTCGGACTAGCGGGGGGGCAATCCACGAGCAGTACTTC. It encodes CASSPRTSGGAIHEQYF.

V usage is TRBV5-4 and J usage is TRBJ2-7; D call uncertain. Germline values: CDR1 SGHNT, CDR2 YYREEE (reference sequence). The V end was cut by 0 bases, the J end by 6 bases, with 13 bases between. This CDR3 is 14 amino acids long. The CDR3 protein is CASSLAQDNSEQYF. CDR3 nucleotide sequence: TGTGCCAGCAGCTTGGCCCAAGACAATAGCGAGCAGTACTTC.

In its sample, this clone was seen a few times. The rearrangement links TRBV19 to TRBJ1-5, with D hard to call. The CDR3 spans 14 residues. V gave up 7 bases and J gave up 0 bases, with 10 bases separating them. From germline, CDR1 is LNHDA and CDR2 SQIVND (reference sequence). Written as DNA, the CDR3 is TGTGCCAGTATGGAGGATTATAGCAATCAGCCCCAGCATTTT. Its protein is CASMEDYSNQPQHF.

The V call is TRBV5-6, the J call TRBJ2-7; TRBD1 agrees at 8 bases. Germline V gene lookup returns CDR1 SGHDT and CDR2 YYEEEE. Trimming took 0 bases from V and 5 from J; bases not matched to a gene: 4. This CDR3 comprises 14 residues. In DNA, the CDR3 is TGTGCCAGCAGCTTGGGACAGGGGTTAAACGAGCAGTACTTC. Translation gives CASSLGQGLNEQYF. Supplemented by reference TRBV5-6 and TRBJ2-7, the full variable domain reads DAGVTQSPTHLIKTRGQQVTLRCSPKSGHDTVSWYQQALGQGPQFIFQYYEEEERQRGNFPDRFSGHQFPNYSSELNVNALLLGDSALYLCASSLGQGLNEQYFGPGTRLTVT.

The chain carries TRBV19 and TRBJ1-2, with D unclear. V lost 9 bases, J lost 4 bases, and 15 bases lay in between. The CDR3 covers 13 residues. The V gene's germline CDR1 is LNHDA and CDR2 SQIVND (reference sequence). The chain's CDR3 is CASAAGFLYGYTF. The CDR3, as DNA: TGTGCCAGCGCTGCGGGATTTCTCTATGGCTACACCTTC.

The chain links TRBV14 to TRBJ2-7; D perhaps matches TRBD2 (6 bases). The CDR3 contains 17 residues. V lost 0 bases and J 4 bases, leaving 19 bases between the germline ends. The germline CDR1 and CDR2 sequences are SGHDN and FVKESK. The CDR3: CASSQDMPSGVLYEQYF. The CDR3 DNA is TGTGCCAGCAGCCAAGATATGCCTTCGGGGGTACTATACGAGCAGTACTTC.

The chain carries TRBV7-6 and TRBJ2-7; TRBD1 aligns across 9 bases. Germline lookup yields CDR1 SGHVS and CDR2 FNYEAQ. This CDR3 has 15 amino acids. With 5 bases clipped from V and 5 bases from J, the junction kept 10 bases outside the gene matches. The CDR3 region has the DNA TGTGCCAGCAGCCCAGGGACAGGGCGTTTAAACGAGCAGTACTTC. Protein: CASSPGTGRLNEQYF. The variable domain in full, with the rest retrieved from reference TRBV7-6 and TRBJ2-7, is GAGVSQSPRYKVTKRGQDVALRCDPISGHVSLYWYRQALGQGPEFLTYFNYEAQQDKSGLPNDRFSAERPEGSISTLTIQRTEQRDSAMYRCASSPGTGRLNEQYFGPGTRLTVT.

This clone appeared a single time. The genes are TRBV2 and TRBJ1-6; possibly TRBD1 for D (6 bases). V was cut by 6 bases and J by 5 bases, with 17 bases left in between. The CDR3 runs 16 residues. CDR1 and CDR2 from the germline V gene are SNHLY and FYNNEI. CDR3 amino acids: CASRQIGQSDNSPLHF. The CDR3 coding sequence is TGTGCCAGCAGACAAATAGGACAGTCCGATAATTCACCCCTCCACTTT. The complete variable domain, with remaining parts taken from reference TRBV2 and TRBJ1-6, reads EPEVTQTPSHQVTQMGQEVILRCVPISNHLYFYWYRQILGQKVEFLVSFYNNEISEKSEIFDDQFSVERPDGSNFTLKIRSTKLEDSAMYFCASRQIGQSDNSPLHFGNGTRLTVT.

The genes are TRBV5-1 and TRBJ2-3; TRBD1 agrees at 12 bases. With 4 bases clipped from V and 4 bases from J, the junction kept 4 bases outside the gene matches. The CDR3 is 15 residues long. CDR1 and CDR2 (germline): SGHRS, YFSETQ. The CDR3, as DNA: TGCGCCAGCAGCCCCCGGGACAGGGGGCCAGATACGCAGTATTTT. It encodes CASSPRDRGPDTQYF.

CDR3 sequence reads: CASSEYRVALEAFF. As DNA, the CDR3 is TGTGCCAGCAGTGAATACAGGGTCGCGTTAGAAGCTTTCTTT. The rearrangement uses TRBV6-1 and TRBJ1-1, with D perhaps matching TRBD1 (6 bases). This CDR3 is built from 14 residues. The V gene's germline CDR1 is MNHNS and CDR2 SASEGT. Between the trimmed V and J ends, which lost 2 bases and 8 bases, there was a span of 15 bases.

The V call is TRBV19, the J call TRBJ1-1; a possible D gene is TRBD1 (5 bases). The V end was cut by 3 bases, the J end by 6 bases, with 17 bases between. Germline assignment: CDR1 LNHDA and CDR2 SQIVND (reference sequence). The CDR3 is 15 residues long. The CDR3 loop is CASSIGAGVSSEAFF. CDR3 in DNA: TGTGCCAGTAGTATTGGGGCAGGCGTTTCGTCTGAAGCTTTCTTT.

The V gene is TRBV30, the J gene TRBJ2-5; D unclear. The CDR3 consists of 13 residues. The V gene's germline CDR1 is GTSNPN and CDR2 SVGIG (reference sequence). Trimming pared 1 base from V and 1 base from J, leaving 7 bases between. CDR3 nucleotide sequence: TGTGCCTGGAGTGACGACATCCAAGAGACCCAGTACTTC. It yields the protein CAWSDDIQETQYF.

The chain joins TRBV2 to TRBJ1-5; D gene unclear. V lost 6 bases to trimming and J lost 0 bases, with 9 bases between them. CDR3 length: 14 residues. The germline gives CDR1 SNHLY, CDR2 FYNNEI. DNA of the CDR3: TGTGCCAGCAGGGAGCTGTATAGCAATCAGCCCCAGCATTTT. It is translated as CASRELYSNQPQHF.

CDR3 residues: CASSYLSSSYNEQFF. The CDR3 bases are TGTGCCAGCAGTTACCTATCTAGCTCCTACAATGAGCAGTTCTTC. The rearrangement uses TRBV6-6 and TRBJ2-1; D is unclear. The CDR3 is 15 amino acids. The ends were cut back, 2 bases at V and 0 bases at J, with 8 bases in the middle. CDR1 and CDR2 from the germline V gene are MNHNY and SVGAGI (reference sequence).